These 14 T cell receptor beta chains were all obtained from the same sample, sequenced in a study of blood T cell repertoires in COVID-19. Generated by immunoSEQ multiplex PCR, the TCRdb table keeps only in-frame clones and is missing some. The data contain about 180,000 clones, around 90% of them singletons. Sequenced material: peripheral blood. The receptors stem from a woman between 45 and 65 years old with acute or convalescent COVID-19.

This chain links TRBV10-3 with TRBJ2-5; 8 bases are shared with TRBD2. The J segment lost 1 base and the V segment lost 6 bases, leaving 10 bases of the junction unmatched. This CDR3 is built from 16 residues. CDR1 ENHRY and CDR2 SYGVKD come from the germline V gene. CDR3 DNA sequence: TGTGCCATCAGCCCCGTTAGCGGGGTCATCCAAGAGACCCAGTACTTC. It specifies CAISPVSGVIQETQYF.

V gene TRBV7-2 combines with J gene TRBJ1-4; D is ambiguous. CDR1 SGHTA and CDR2 FQGNSA come from the germline V gene. Between the trimmed V and J ends, which lost 1 base and 7 bases, there was a span of 16 bases. This CDR3 is built from 16 residues. CDR3 nucleotide sequence: TGTGCCAGCAGCTTAGTCCCGGGCCGCGGGATTGAAAAACTGTTTTTT. It encodes CASSLVPGRGIEKLFF.

This clone came up a few times. The chain couples TRBV30 to TRBJ2-1; TRBD2 matches at 7 bases. CDR1 is GTSNPN, CDR2 SVGIG, per germline (reference sequence). J gave up 6 bases and V 1 base, and 15 bases lay outside the gene matches. CDR3 size: 17 residues. CDR3 loop: CAWSGGVRREYSNEQFF. CDR3 nucleotide sequence: TGTGCCTGGAGTGGCGGGGTGCGGCGGGAGTACAGCAATGAGCAGTTCTTC.

The chain is built from TRBV2 and TRBJ1-2; the match to TRBD1 covers 7 bases. Trimming removed 5 bases from V and 7 bases from J; junction bases left unmatched: 4. Germline V gene data show CDR1 as SNHLY and CDR2 as FYNNEI. The CDR3 consists of 12 residues. The CDR3 reads CASSLWDSGYTF. The CDR3 DNA reads as TGTGCCAGCAGTCTGTGGGACAGTGGCTACACCTTC.

The chain uses TRBV19 and TRBJ1-1; 9 bases line up with TRBD1. CDR3 length: 14 amino acids. Germline CDR1 and CDR2: LNHDA and SQIVND (reference sequence). V was clipped by 6 bases and J by 5 bases; unmatched bases: 7. This CDR3 reads CASSVGQGKTEAFF. For the CDR3, the DNA is TGTGCCAGTAGCGTGGGACAGGGAAAAACTGAAGCTTTCTTT. Variable domain in full (rest from reference TRBV19 and TRBJ1-1): DGGITQSPKYLFRKEGQNVTLSCEQNLNHDAMYWYRQDPGQGLRLIYYSQIVNDFQKGDIAEGYSVSREKKESFPLTVTSAQKNPTAFYLCASSVGQGKTEAFFGQGTRLTVV.

This sequence joins TRBV2 and TRBJ1-5, with TRBD1 matching over 8 bases. CDR1 SNHLY and CDR2 FYNNEI come from the germline V gene. V lost 6 bases to trimming and J lost 4 bases; unmatched junction nucleotides: 11. The CDR3 extends over 16 amino acids. Written as DNA, the CDR3 is TGTGCCAGCAGGGCCCTCGGACAGGGCGGGAATCAGCCCCAGCATTTT. Amino acid sequence: CASRALGQGGNQPQHF.

CDR3 amino acids: CASSTQPTGSYEQYF. CDR3 sequence (DNA): TGTGCCAGTAGTACCCAGCCGACAGGGTCCTACGAGCAGTACTTC. The J gene is TRBJ2-7, the V gene TRBV19; 7 nucleotides agree with TRBD1. Unmatched junction bases numbered 7, after V lost 4 bases and J lost 1 base. Germline CDR1 and CDR2: LNHDA and SQIVND (reference sequence). The CDR3 loop spans 15 amino acids.

This clone was seen a single time. This chain links TRBV4-1 with TRBJ1-5; the match to TRBD1 covers 8 bases. J lost 3 bases, V lost 4 bases, and 5 bases had no gene match. Germline CDR1 is MGHRA and CDR2 is YSYEKL. The CDR3 has 15 residues. The CDR3 here is CASSPTGANNQPQHF. For the CDR3, the DNA is TGCGCCAGCAGCCCGACAGGGGCGAACAATCAGCCCCAGCATTTT.

J is TRBJ2-7 and V is TRBV3-1 (or the pseudogene TRBV3-2); D is perhaps TRBD1 (6 bases). Trimming stripped 4 bases from V and 5 bases from J, with 15 bases between. The CDR3 length is 14 residues. The germline V gene encodes CDR1 LGHDT and CDR2 YNNKEL (reference sequence). This CDR3 is CASSRSQGSDEQYF. As DNA, the CDR3 is TGTGCCAGCAGCCGAAGTCAGGGGTCCGACGAGCAGTACTTC.

V and J are TRBV14 and TRBJ2-5; 7 bases are shared with TRBD1. Trimming at V came to 1 base and at J to 1 base, leaving 3 bases not matched to a gene. This CDR3 is built from 15 residues. Germline loops: CDR1 SGHDN, CDR2 FVKESK. The CDR3 spells CASSQVTGVQETQYF. Here the CDR3 DNA reads TGTGCCAGCAGCCAAGTTACAGGGGTCCAAGAGACCCAGTACTTC.

This clone was picked up a small number of times. The sample has other DNA sequences that encode this CDR3 too. The rearrangement uses TRBV27 and TRBJ2-7; D remains unclear. This CDR3 is built from 14 residues. V was trimmed by 4 bases and J by 0 bases, leaving 10 bases between them. Germline loops: CDR1 MNHEY, CDR2 SMNVEV (reference sequence). CDR3 coding DNA: TGTGCCAGCAGTTCGACGGGTAGCTCCTACGAGCAGTACTTC. Translated: CASSSTGSSYEQYF.

The J gene is TRBJ2-7, the V gene TRBV6-2 or TRBV6-3; TRBD1 agrees at 9 bases. Looked up from germline, CDR1 is MNHEY and CDR2 is SVGEGT. The CDR3 is 14 amino acids. After removal of 2 bases from V and 6 bases from J, the junction contained 5 bases not matched to a gene. As DNA, the CDR3 is TGTGCCAGCAGTTACGAGACAGGGGGGTTCGAGCAGTACTTC. Its translation: CASSYETGGFEQYF.

The rearrangement links TRBV11-2 to TRBJ2-5; possible D gene TRBD1, 6 bases. Trimming cost V 1 base and J 2 bases, with 17 bases left between them. The V gene's germline CDR1 is SGHAT and CDR2 FQNNGV. The CDR3 totals 17 residues. CDR3 bases: TGTGCCAGCAGCTTAGCCGCCACCAGGGGTCCACAAGAGACCCAGTACTTC. This translates into CASSLAATRGPQETQYF.

This chain uses TRBV19 with TRBJ1-5; D perhaps matches TRBD1 (6 bases). In germline, CDR1 is LNHDA, CDR2 SQIVND (reference sequence). The ends were cut back, 1 base at V and 5 bases at J, with 9 bases in the middle. The CDR3 is 14 amino acids. The CDR3 loop reads CASSIATGYQPQHF. Written as DNA, the CDR3 is TGTGCCAGTAGTATAGCTACAGGGTATCAGCCCCAGCATTTT.